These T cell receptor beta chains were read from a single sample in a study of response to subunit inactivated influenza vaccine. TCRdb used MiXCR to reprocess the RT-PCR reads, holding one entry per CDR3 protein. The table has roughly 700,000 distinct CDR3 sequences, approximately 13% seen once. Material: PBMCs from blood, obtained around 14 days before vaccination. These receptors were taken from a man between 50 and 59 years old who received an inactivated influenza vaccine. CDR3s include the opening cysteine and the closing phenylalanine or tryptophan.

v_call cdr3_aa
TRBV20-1 CSAVQGAGVDEQFF
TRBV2 CASSVRYWNEQYF
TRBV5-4 CASSTYRGDTQYF
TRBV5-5 CASSAGLAGLFF
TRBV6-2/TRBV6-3 CASSGWDSGYTF
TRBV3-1 CASSPGTGGMQYF
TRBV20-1 CSTSQPGQGRPQHF
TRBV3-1 CALSRGTGAPSGANVLTF
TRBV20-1 CSARSGGLPDTQYF
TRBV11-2 CASSIHVGELFF
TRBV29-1 CSVEDVKGREAFF
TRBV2 CASSSDWGYSTDTQYF
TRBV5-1 CASSHITPGLAGGPFRTDTQYF
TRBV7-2 CASSLDASGANNEQFF
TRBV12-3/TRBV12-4 CASSFQGAGYTIYF